This T cell receptor beta chain originates from a study of blood T cell repertoires in COVID-19. Trimming removed 0 bases from V and 6 bases from J, with 14 bases in between. Germline CDR1 is SGHDN and CDR2 is FVKESK. The CDR3 has 15 amino acids. Original processing methods: Amplified reference gene primers provided the basis for estimating nucleated cell counts. Clones were sequenced by immunoSEQ multiplex PCR, and TCRdb holds only the in-frame ones, with some missing. V and J calls and clone size are copied from that table; D and trimming were computed from the DNA. Among around 200,000 clones, 80% were seen once, and the ten largest hold 4.5% to 7%.

V gene TRBV14 combines with J gene TRBJ1-1; tentatively, D is TRBD1 (5 bases). The TCR originated in a woman in her seventies with acute or convalescent COVID-19. Sequencing input: peripheral blood. CDR3 amino acids: CASSQDWAGFAEAFF. The CDR3 DNA reads TGTGCCAGCAGCCAAGATTGGGCAGGGTTTGCTGAAGCTTTCTTT. Filled out from reference TRBV14 and TRBJ1-1, the complete variable domain reads EAGVTQFPSHSVIEKGQTVTLRCDPISGHDNLYWYRRVMGKEIKFLLHFVKESKQDESGMPNNRFLAERTGGTYSTLKVQPAELEDSGVYFCASSQDWAGFAEAFFGQGTRLTVV.